This TCR beta chain is from a study of cytomegalovirus exposure and HLA in healthy donors. Overall study: Among around 200 million T cells, an earlier analysis found roughly 100 million unique TCR beta sequences. Samples from HLA-typed donors yielded about 85 million unique TCRs in an early data release.

The study's findings and limits: A few of the chains that were CMV-associated were confirmed in vitro to be specific for CMV antigens.

At collection, donors were nominally healthy, but unrecorded immune exposures were probable. A multiplex PCR was run with 60 Vbeta primers and 13 Jbeta primers. Profiling relied on immunoSEQ multiplex PCR, and the TCRdb table lists in-frame clones only, not all of them. Of about 120,000 clones in the sample, around 79% were seen once. The CDR3 covers 12 residues. After removal of 4 bases from V and 8 bases from J, the junction contained 5 bases not matched to a gene. CDR1 and CDR2 from the germline V gene are SGHDT and YYEEEE. On this clone itself: Its antigen is as yet unknown.

Sequenced: PBMCs. The source is a woman aged 25 to 39 in good health and CMV-seropositive. V usage is TRBV5-6 and J usage is TRBJ1-2; TRBD1 matches at 7 bases. The CDR3 region is CASSQYRGGYTF. As DNA, the CDR3 is TGTGCCAGCAGCCAGTACAGGGGAGGCTACACCTTC. Supplemented by reference TRBV5-6 and TRBJ1-2, the full variable domain reads DAGVTQSPTHLIKTRGQQVTLRCSPKSGHDTVSWYQQALGQGPQFIFQYYEEEERQRGNFPDRFSGHQFPNYSSELNVNALLLGDSALYLCASSQYRGGYTFGSGTRLTVV.